The 26 T cell receptor beta chains in this list originate from one sample, sequenced in a study of human T cells and chemical hapten exposure. Time point reported: patch test 2, 6 weeks after DPC sensitization. The treatment is: therapeutic diphenylcyclopropenone sensitization with weekly scalp DPC. From the RACE reads, TCRdb called clonotypes with MiXCR, one entry per CDR3 protein. Of about 42,000 distinct CDR3 sequences in the sample, around 8.9% were seen once. The specimen was whole blood, collected in connection with sensitization to the hapten diphenylcyclopropenone (DPC). These receptor sequences come from a woman between 40 and 50 years old with alopecia areata. Some clones in this sample may be carry-over from other donors' samples.

This clonotype was found many times. V usage is TRBV7-2 and J usage is TRBJ1-5; 7 bases agree with TRBD1. This CDR3 comprises 15 residues. J gave up 4 bases and V 1 base, and 4 bases lay outside the gene matches. Germline V gives CDR1 SGHTA, CDR2 FQGNSA. For the CDR3, the DNA is TGTGCCAGCAGCTTAGAGGGACAGCTTAATCAGCCCCAGCATTTT. Its protein product is CASSLEGQLNQPQHF.

This chain links TRBV9 with TRBJ2-3, with D possibly TRBD1 on 6 matching bases. The V and J ends lost 4 bases and 2 bases respectively, with 11 bases between them. Germline loops: CDR1 SGDLS, CDR2 YYNGEE. The CDR3 totals 14 residues. Here the CDR3 DNA reads TGTGCCAGCAGCCCGTCAGGGGTCACAGATACGCAGTATTTT. Translating gives CASSPSGVTDTQYF.

This clonotype was counted at least ten times. The rearrangement uses TRBV18 and TRBJ2-5; TRBD1 is a possible D gene (6 bases). Trimming took 0 bases from V and 3 from J, leaving 8 bases between them. CDR1 is KGHSH and CDR2 is LQKENI in the germline V gene. The CDR3 totals 14 residues. CDR3 in DNA: TGTGCCAGCTCACCACCAAGGACAGAAGAGACCCAGTACTTC. Protein product: CASSPPRTEETQYF.

This clonotype showed up many times. The chain recombines TRBV2 with TRBJ1-2, with TRBD1 as a possible D gene (6 bases). CDR1 SNHLY and CDR2 FYNNEI come from the germline V gene. Trimming left V 5 bases short and J 3 bases short, with 19 bases between. The CDR3 loop spans 16 amino acids. The CDR3 DNA follows: TGTGCCAGCAGTACGAGGGGCCAGGGGAAGTACTATGGCTACACCTTC. Its protein is CASSTRGQGKYYGYTF.

Many counts were recorded for this clonotype. The chain joins TRBV20-1 to TRBJ1-1; 10 bases are shared with TRBD1. This CDR3 is built from 15 residues. CDR1 and CDR2 from the germline V gene are DFQATT and SNEGSKA (reference sequence). V shed 5 bases and J 6 bases; nucleotides not matched to a gene: 12. The CDR3 is CSAPRQGAFRAEAFF. DNA for the CDR3: TGCAGTGCTCCGAGACAGGGGGCTTTTCGGGCTGAAGCTTTCTTT.

The table lists this clonotype with many counts. The CDR3 spells CASSPLAGGNTQYF. The DNA for the CDR3 is TGTGCCAGCAGTCCACTAGCGGGGGGAAATACGCAGTATTTT. The genes are TRBV6-1 and TRBJ2-3, with TRBD2 matching over 12 bases. The CDR3 has 14 residues. The germline V gene encodes CDR1 MNHNS and CDR2 SASEGT. Germline trimming cut 5 bases from V and 7 bases from J; bases unmatched to any gene: 4.

This clonotype was found many times. One end of the junction varies from germline; a read error may be responsible. The CDR3 DNA reads as TGTGCCAGCGGTGATATGACTAGCGGGGGGGCCTGGGAGACCCAGTACTTC. This gives the protein CASGDMTSGGAWETQYF. The genes are TRBV2 and TRBJ2-5, with 14 positions matching TRBD2. The CDR3 has 17 residues. Germline CDR1 SNHLY, CDR2 FYNNEI. The full variable domain, its missing parts supplied by reference TRBV2 and TRBJ2-5, is EPEVTQTPSHQVTQMGQEVILRCVPISNHLYFYWYRQILGQKVEFLVSFYNNEISEKSEIFDDQFSVERPDGSNFTLKIRSTKLEDSAMYFCASGDMTSGGAWETQYFGPGTRLLVL.

V is TRBV28 and J is TRBJ1-5; D remains unclear. The CDR3 runs 15 residues. Germline V gene data show CDR1 as MDHEN and CDR2 as SYDVKM. Trimming took 5 bases from V and 0 from J, leaving 11 bases between them. The CDR3 DNA reads TGTGCCAGCAGTCCAACGGCCATTAGCAATCAGCCCCAGCATTTT. As protein: CASSPTAISNQPQHF. Full variable domain (missing parts from reference TRBV28 and TRBJ1-5): DVKVTQSSRYLVKRTGEKVFLECVQDMDHENMFWYRQDPGLGLRLIYFSYDVKMKEKGDIPEGYSVSREKKERFSLILESASTNQTSMYLCASSPTAISNQPQHFGDGTRLSIL.

As to this clonotype: Given a much more abundant clone one base away, this may be a read error. The rearrangement uses TRBV28 and TRBJ2-3, with TRBD2 identical over 11 bases. CDR3 length: 16 residues. Germline CDR1 is MDHEN and CDR2 is SYDVKM. The V segment lost 5 bases and the J segment 1 base; nucleotides outside the gene matches: 5. The CDR3 sequence is CASSHGSGGGTDTQYF. In DNA form, the CDR3 reads TGTGCCAGCAGTCACGGTAGCGGGGGGGGCACAGATACGCAGTATTTT.

To note about this clonotype: A much larger clone lies a single base off, so this may be a read error. The V call is TRBV28, the J call TRBJ2-7; no definite D call. This CDR3 has 11 residues. The germline V gene encodes CDR1 MDHEN and CDR2 SYDVKM. Between the trimmed V and J ends, which lost 8 bases and 3 bases, there was a span of 8 bases. The CDR3 DNA follows: TGTGCCAGCGGTTCTATCTACGAGCAGTACTTC. Translated: CASGSIYEQYF.

This clonotype was detected ten times or more. CDR3 DNA sequence: TGTGCCCGATTAAGCGGGGCCCCCACCGGGGAGCTGTTTTTT. Translating gives CARLSGAPTGELFF. This chain connects TRBV30 to TRBJ2-2; 7 bases are shared with TRBD2. Germline V gene data show CDR1 as GTSNPN and CDR2 as SVGIG (reference sequence). Germline trimming cut 8 bases from V and 4 bases from J; bases unmatched to any gene: 10. CDR3 size: 14 residues. The variable domain in full, with the rest retrieved from reference TRBV30 and TRBJ2-2, is SQTIHQWPATLVQPVGSPLSLECTVEGTSNPNLYWYRQAAGRGLQLLFYSVGIGQISSEVPQNLSASRPQDRQFILSSKKLLLSDSGFYLCARLSGAPTGELFFGEGSRLTVL.

The chain employs TRBV5-1 and TRBJ1-2; 7 nucleotides agree with TRBD1. Trimming took 5 bases from V and 6 from J; bases not matched to a gene: 10. Germline CDR1 SGHRS, CDR2 YFSETQ. The CDR3 consists of 14 residues. The DNA for the CDR3 is TGCGCCAGCAGAGGGGGCATTCCCCCCGATGGCTACACCTTC. Amino acid sequence: CASRGGIPPDGYTF.

This clonotype was observed many times. The chain recombines TRBV27 with TRBJ1-4; 7 positions agree with TRBD1. The germline V gene has CDR1 MNHEY and CDR2 SMNVEV (reference sequence). V gave up 5 bases and J gave up 5 bases; unmatched junction bases: 8. The CDR3 covers 15 residues. Written as DNA, the CDR3 is TGTGCCAGCAGTGCCTCCGGGACAGCAAATGAAAAACTGTTTTTT. Amino acid sequence: CASSASGTANEKLFF.

This clonotype was recorded at least ten times. This chain connects TRBV5-8 to TRBJ1-2; D not certain. The CDR3 totals 12 residues. The V end was cut by 1 base, the J end by 6 bases, with 7 bases between. Germline V gives CDR1 SGHTS, CDR2 YDEGEE. As DNA, the CDR3 is TGTGCCAGCAGCTTGACCTTTCATGGCTACACCTTC. Protein: CASSLTFHGYTF.

This clonotype has a count of ten or more. In nucleotides, the CDR3 is TGTGCCACCAGCAGTCACAGGGAAGGCGGCAATCAGCCCCAGCATTTT. Protein sequence: CATSSHREGGNQPQHF. The gene calls are TRBV15 and TRBJ1-5, with D perhaps TRBD1 (6 bases). The CDR3 sequence is 16 residues long. V was pared by 3 bases and J by 2 bases, with 14 bases between. The germline gives CDR1 LNHNV, CDR2 YYDKDF (reference sequence). Complete variable domain (other parts from reference TRBV15 and TRBJ1-5): DAMVIQNPRYQVTQFGKPVTLSCSQTLNHNVMYWYQQKSSQAPKLLFHYYDKDFNNEADTPDNFQSRRPNTSFCFLDIRSPGLGDTAMYLCATSSHREGGNQPQHFGDGTRLSIL.

The CDR3 DNA sequence: TGTGCCAGCATTCTAGGGAACACCGGGGAGCTGTTTTTT. This gives the protein CASILGNTGELFF. This chain connects TRBV6-2 or TRBV6-3 to TRBJ2-2; D not certain. Trimming took off 7 bases at V and 1 base at J, with 7 bases between the two ends. This CDR3 spans 13 amino acids. Germline lookup yields CDR1 MNHEY and CDR2 SVGEGT.

This clonotype was detected many times. The chain links TRBV12-3 or TRBV12-4 to TRBJ2-7, with 7 bases fitting TRBD2. V trimming: 3 bases; J trimming: 0 bases; junction bases outside the gene matches: 2. CDR3 length: 14 amino acids. The CDR3 loop reads CASSLSGTSYEQYF. The CDR3, as DNA: TGTGCCAGCAGTTTGAGCGGGACCTCCTACGAGCAGTACTTC.

V gene TRBV6-5 combines with J gene TRBJ1-6; 9 bases agree with TRBD1. The V gene's germline CDR1 is MNHEY and CDR2 SVGAGI. Germline trimming cut 0 bases from V and 9 bases from J; bases unmatched to any gene: 9. This CDR3 spans 17 amino acids. CDR3 loop: CASSYSTGDRVVSPLHF. The CDR3 nucleotides read TGTGCCAGCAGTTACTCGACTGGGGACAGGGTAGTTTCACCCCTCCACTTT.

This clonotype has ten or more counts. The CDR3 protein is CATPVRGRRAFPYEQYF. The CDR3 nucleotides read TGTGCCACCCCCGTCCGAGGTCGGAGGGCATTCCCCTACGAGCAGTACTTC. The rearrangement links TRBV6-1 to TRBJ2-7; D perhaps matches TRBD2 (6 bases). The CDR3 is made up of 17 amino acids. V lost 10 bases, J lost 2 bases, and 27 bases lay in between. The germline gives CDR1 MNHNS, CDR2 SASEGT.

This clonotype was picked up many times. The V gene is TRBV2, the J gene TRBJ1-5; possibly TRBD1 for D (5 bases). The CDR3 runs to 14 residues. Trimming removed 3 bases at V and 4 bases at J, with 10 bases between. Germline CDR1 is SNHLY and CDR2 is FYNNEI. The CDR3 DNA sequence: TGTGCCAGCAGTGAGTACAGGCGGAATCAGCCCCAGCATTTT. It encodes CASSEYRRNQPQHF.

This clonotype came up many times. The chain recombines TRBV7-9 with TRBJ1-2, with 8 bases that match TRBD1. From germline, CDR1 is SEHNR and CDR2 FQNEAQ (reference sequence). This CDR3 region has 16 residues. After removal of 5 bases from V and 0 bases from J, the junction contained 8 bases not matched to a gene. DNA of the CDR3: TGTGCCAGCAGCGTGGGACAGGCCCTAGCTAACTATGGCTACACCTTC. This gives the protein CASSVGQALANYGYTF.

This chain connects TRBV14 to TRBJ2-1; D not resolved. Germline CDR1 and CDR2: SGHDN and FVKESK. Trimming pared 4 bases from V and 4 bases from J, leaving 17 bases between. The CDR3 consists of 16 residues. CDR3 nucleotide sequence: TGTGCCAGCAGCCCCGACTCCTTATCTCGGTACAATGAGCAGTTCTTC. Encoded protein: CASSPDSLSRYNEQFF. Full variable domain (missing parts from reference TRBV14 and TRBJ2-1): EAGVTQFPSHSVIEKGQTVTLRCDPISGHDNLYWYRRVMGKEIKFLLHFVKESKQDESGMPNNRFLAERTGGTYSTLKVQPAELEDSGVYFCASSPDSLSRYNEQFFGPGTRLTVL.

This clonotype occurred many times. The J gene is TRBJ1-2, the V gene TRBV30; D is ambiguous. Germline CDR1 and CDR2: GTSNPN and SVGIG (reference sequence). The V gene lost 0 bases and the J gene lost 4 bases, with 9 bases spanning the gap. The CDR3 spans 13 residues. The CDR3 reads CAWSVAGFYGYTF. For the CDR3, the DNA is TGTGCCTGGAGTGTCGCGGGTTTCTATGGCTACACCTTC.

In the case of this clonotype: This may be a read error, as it is one base from a much larger clone. The V gene is TRBV11-1, the J gene TRBJ1-1, with D perhaps matching TRBD1 (5 bases). Germline V gives CDR1 SGHAT, CDR2 FQDESV (reference sequence). CDR3 length: 15 residues. Between the trimmed V and J ends, which lost 5 bases and 0 bases, there was a span of 13 bases. The CDR3 here is CASSPFRELNTEAFF. CDR3 sequence (DNA): TGTGCCAGCAGCCCATTCAGGGAACTGAACACTGAAGCTTTCTTT.

The chain recombines TRBV20-1 with TRBJ2-7; TRBD2 aligns across 12 bases. This CDR3 has 19 residues. V gave up 0 bases and J gave up 0 bases; unmatched junction bases: 12. Germline CDR1 and CDR2: DFQATT and SNEGSKA (reference sequence). DNA for the CDR3: TGCAGTGCTAGAGATGTGAGGACTAGCGGGGACGACAGCTCCTACGAGCAGTACTTC. This codes for CSARDVRTSGDDSSYEQYF.

This clonotype was observed many times. This sequence joins TRBV6-5 and TRBJ2-1; the match to TRBD2 covers 13 bases. The V gene's germline CDR1 is MNHEY and CDR2 SVGAGI. V gave up 5 bases and J gave up 3 bases; unmatched junction bases: 4. The CDR3 has 16 residues. This CDR3 is CASSRRLAGGYNEQFF. DNA for the CDR3: TGTGCCAGCAGTCGAAGACTAGCGGGGGGCTACAATGAGCAGTTCTTC.